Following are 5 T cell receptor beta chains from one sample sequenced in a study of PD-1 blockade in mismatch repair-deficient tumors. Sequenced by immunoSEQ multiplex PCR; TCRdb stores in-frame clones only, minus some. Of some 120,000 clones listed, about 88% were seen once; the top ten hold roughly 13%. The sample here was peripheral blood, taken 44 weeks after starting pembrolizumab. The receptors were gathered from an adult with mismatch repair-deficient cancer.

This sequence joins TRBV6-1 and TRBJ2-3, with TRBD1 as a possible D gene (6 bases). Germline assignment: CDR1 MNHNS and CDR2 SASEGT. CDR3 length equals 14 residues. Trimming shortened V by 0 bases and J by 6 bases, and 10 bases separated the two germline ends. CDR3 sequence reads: CASSEAVRGDTQYF. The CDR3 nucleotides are TGTGCCAGCAGTGAAGCGGTGAGGGGGGATACGCAGTATTTT.

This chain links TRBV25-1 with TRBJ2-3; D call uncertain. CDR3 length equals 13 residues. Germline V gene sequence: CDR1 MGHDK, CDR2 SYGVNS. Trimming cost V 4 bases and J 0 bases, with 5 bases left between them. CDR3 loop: CASSGVSTDTQYF. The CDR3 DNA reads TGTGCCAGCAGTGGTGTCAGCACAGATACGCAGTATTTT.

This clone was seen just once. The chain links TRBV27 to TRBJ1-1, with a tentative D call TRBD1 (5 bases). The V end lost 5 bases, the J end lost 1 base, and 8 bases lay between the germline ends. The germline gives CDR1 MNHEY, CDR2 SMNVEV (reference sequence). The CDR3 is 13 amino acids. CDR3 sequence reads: CASSLTENTEAFF. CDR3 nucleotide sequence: TGTGCCAGCAGTCTGACAGAGAACACTGAAGCTTTCTTT.

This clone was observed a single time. CDR3 coding DNA: TGTGCCAGCAGCCCCGGGACTGACTTAGCCAAAAACATTCAGTACTTC. Translated: CASSPGTDLAKNIQYF. The rearrangement links TRBV5-4 to TRBJ2-4; D perhaps matches TRBD2 (6 bases). The V gene lost 4 bases and the J gene lost 0 bases, with 14 bases spanning the gap. There are 16 residues in the CDR3. Germline loops: CDR1 SGHNT, CDR2 YYREEE (reference sequence).

Here the CDR3 reads CASSLARETGYEQYF. In nucleotides, the CDR3 is TGCGCCAGCAGCTTGGCCAGGGAGACGGGGTACGAGCAGTACTTC. The chain uses TRBV5-1 and TRBJ2-7, with D perhaps matching TRBD1 or TRBD2 (5 bases each). The CDR3 length is 15 residues. V was clipped by 0 bases and J by 4 bases, with 14 bases between them. The germline CDR1 and CDR2 sequences are SGHRS and YFSETQ.